This paragraph covers one T cell receptor (beta chain) sequence. The antigen is not known. The CDR3 covers 16 residues. The germline gives CDR1 WNHNN, CDR2 SYGVQD (reference sequence). The data are from a study of CXCR3-negative and CXCR3-positive naive CD8 T cells. Study context: Total TRB output reached about 150 million reads, about 1.5 +/- 0.3 million per library. Whole-study findings and limits: Memory CD8+ cells showed much lower diversity, while both naive subsets were comparably high. Against CXCR3-negative naive cells, CXCR3-positive naive cells showed more hydrophobic TRB CDR3s.

The libraries of TRB cDNA were prepared using 5' RACE with UMI labels. TCRdb reprocessed the 5' RACE reads; each CDR3 protein has one entry and no DNA is given. This table lists about 39,000 distinct CDR3 sequences. Sequencing input: naive CXCR3- CD8+ T cells from blood. Regarding subset: CD45RO-CCR7+CD27+CD95- naive CD8+ T cells lacking CXCR3 (TNR3-). This sequence joins TRBV10-1 and TRBJ2-5; lacking DNA, the TRBD1 call made by TCRdb goes unchecked. The sequence was obtained from a human donor in good health. Some clones in this sample may be carry-over from other donors' samples. The CDR3 region is CASTSGTDYPWVTQYF.